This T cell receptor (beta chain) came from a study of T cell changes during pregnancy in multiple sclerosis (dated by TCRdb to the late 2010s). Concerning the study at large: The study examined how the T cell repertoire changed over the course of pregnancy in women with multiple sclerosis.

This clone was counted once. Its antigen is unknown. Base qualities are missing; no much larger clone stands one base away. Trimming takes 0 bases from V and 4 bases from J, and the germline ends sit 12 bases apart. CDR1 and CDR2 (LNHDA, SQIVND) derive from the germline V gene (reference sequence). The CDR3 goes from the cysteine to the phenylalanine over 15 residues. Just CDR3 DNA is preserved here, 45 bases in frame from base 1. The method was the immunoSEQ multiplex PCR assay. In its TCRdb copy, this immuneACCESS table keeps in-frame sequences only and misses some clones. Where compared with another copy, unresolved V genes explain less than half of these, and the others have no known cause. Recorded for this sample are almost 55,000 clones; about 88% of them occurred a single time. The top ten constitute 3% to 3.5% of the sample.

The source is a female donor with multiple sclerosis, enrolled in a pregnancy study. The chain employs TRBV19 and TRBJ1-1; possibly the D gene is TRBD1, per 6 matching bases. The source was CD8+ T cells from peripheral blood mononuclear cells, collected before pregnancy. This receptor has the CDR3 CASSIDPGVGTEAFF. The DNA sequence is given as TGTGCCAGTAGTATAGACCCAGGGGTGGGCACTGAAGCTTTCTTT.